These 27 T cell receptor beta chains were sequenced from one sample in a study of control samples from healthy donors and cancer patients. Clones were sequenced by immunoSEQ multiplex PCR, and TCRdb holds only the in-frame ones, with some missing. The top ten hold approximately 1.5% of the sample, which has approximately 86,000 clones, over 90% seen once. Input material: blood. All receptors derive from a woman aged 25 to 39 in good health.

The V call is TRBV15, the J call TRBJ2-7, with D possibly TRBD1 on 5 matching bases. The CDR3 covers 14 residues. CDR1 and CDR2 (germline): LNHNV, YYDKDF (reference sequence). The V and J ends lost 8 bases and 0 bases respectively, with 14 bases between them. The CDR3 sequence: CATALRANSYEQYF. For the CDR3, the DNA is TGTGCCACCGCCCTCAGGGCTAACTCCTACGAGCAGTACTTC.

V is TRBV12-3 or TRBV12-4 and J is TRBJ1-2; no clear D gene. CDR3 size: 12 residues. V shed 3 bases and J shed 4 bases, with 6 bases lying between them. As DNA, the CDR3 is TGTGCCAGCAGTTTTTCCCTCTATGGCTACACCTTC. This gives the protein CASSFSLYGYTF.

This rearrangement joins TRBV6-5 to TRBJ1-5; D might be TRBD1 (5 bases). The ends were cut back, 6 bases at V and 1 base at J, with 10 bases in the middle. Germline V lookup: CDR1 MNHEY, CDR2 SVGAGI. This CDR3 contains 14 residues. The CDR3 DNA is TGTGCCAGCAGCGCGGGACGGAGCAATCAGCCCCAGCATTTT. Translation: CASSAGRSNQPQHF.

The chain combines TRBV27 with TRBJ1-1, with TRBD1 as a possible D gene (5 bases). V was clipped by 5 bases and J by 5 bases, with 15 bases between them. CDR1 is MNHEY, CDR2 SMNVEV, per germline (reference sequence). The CDR3 is made up of 14 amino acids. CDR3 coding DNA: TGTGCCAGCAGTCCTTGGGGGAGAGGGACTGAAGCTTTCTTT. Encoded protein: CASSPWGRGTEAFF.

The chain employs TRBV7-9 and TRBJ2-7; D is perhaps TRBD1 or TRBD2 (5 bases each). V lost 4 bases to trimming and J lost 2 bases, with 12 bases between them. The CDR3 has 14 residues. The germline V gene encodes CDR1 SEHNR and CDR2 FQNEAQ (reference sequence). CDR3 in DNA: TGTGCCAGCAGCTCGGGACGGATTCCCTACGAGCAGTACTTC. It specifies CASSSGRIPYEQYF.

This chain uses TRBV5-4 with TRBJ2-5; 11 positions match TRBD2. From germline, CDR1 is SGHNT and CDR2 YYREEE (reference sequence). Trimming at V came to 5 bases and at J to 0 bases, leaving 6 bases not matched to a gene. The CDR3 consists of 16 residues. The CDR3 loop reads CASSLRLAGYQETQYF. The DNA for the CDR3 is TGTGCCAGCAGTTTAAGACTAGCGGGGTACCAAGAGACCCAGTACTTC.

The V call is TRBV7-9, the J call TRBJ1-4, with a weak D call TRBD1 (5 bases). CDR1 SEHNR and CDR2 FQNEAQ come from the germline V gene (reference sequence). V was cut by 1 base and J by 8 bases, with 14 bases left in between. CDR3 size: 15 residues. The CDR3 loop is CASSLGGNIGEKLFF. The CDR3 region has the DNA TGTGCCAGCAGCTTAGGGGGGAACATAGGGGAAAAACTGTTTTTT.

This sequence joins TRBV5-8 and TRBJ1-2; weak D call: TRBD1 (5 bases). This CDR3 comprises 15 residues. CDR1 and CDR2 (germline): SGHTS, YDEGEE. V dropped 0 bases and J dropped 3 bases, with 12 bases sitting between them. DNA for the CDR3: TGTGCCAGCAGCTTGGGGGACGGACGCGACTATGGCTACACCTTC. Its protein is CASSLGDGRDYGYTF. The full variable domain, its missing parts supplied by reference TRBV5-8 and TRBJ1-2, is EAGVTQSPTHLIKTRGQQATLRCSPISGHTSVYWYQQALGLGLQFLLWYDEGEERNRGNFPPRFSGRQFPNYSSELNVNALELEDSALYLCASSLGDGRDYGYTFGSGTRLTVV.

The chain combines TRBV2 with TRBJ1-3; TRBD1 is a possible D gene (5 bases). Germline CDR1 is SNHLY and CDR2 is FYNNEI. V dropped 0 bases and J dropped 2 bases, with 14 bases sitting between them. The CDR3 covers 17 residues. The chain's CDR3 is CASSEAWAGRTGNTIYF. DNA for the CDR3: TGTGCCAGCAGTGAAGCGTGGGCAGGGAGGACTGGAAACACCATATATTTT.

The genes are TRBV7-9 and TRBJ1-6; 9 bases are shared with TRBD1. V trimming: 2 bases; J trimming: 6 bases; junction bases outside the gene matches: 8. Germline V lookup: CDR1 SEHNR, CDR2 FQNEAQ (reference sequence). There are 17 residues in the CDR3. The CDR3: CASSLYPQGARNSPLHF. The CDR3 DNA reads TGTGCCAGCAGCTTATACCCACAGGGGGCGCGTAATTCACCCCTCCACTTT.

The chain links TRBV28 to TRBJ1-5; perhaps TRBD1 as D (6 bases). Germline-derived CDR1 and CDR2 are MDHEN and SYDVKM. The CDR3 totals 16 residues. V was pared by 5 bases and J by 2 bases, with 16 bases between. CDR3 residues: CASSGGTKKGNQPQHF. In DNA, the CDR3 is TGTGCCAGCAGTGGAGGGACAAAGAAAGGCAATCAGCCCCAGCATTTT.

This chain links TRBV2 with TRBJ1-6, with a tentative D call TRBD1 (6 bases). V was shortened by 3 bases and J by 6 bases, with 12 bases between the two germline ends. Germline V gene sequence: CDR1 SNHLY, CDR2 FYNNEI. The CDR3 is 15 residues long. The CDR3 loop reads CASSDRGAGNSPLHF. The CDR3 region has the DNA TGTGCCAGCAGTGACAGGGGCGCAGGTAATTCACCCCTCCACTTT.

The rearrangement links TRBV14 to TRBJ2-6; TRBD1 aligns across 12 bases. The J segment lost 3 bases and the V segment lost 2 bases, leaving 11 bases of the junction unmatched. CDR3 length equals 20 residues. Germline CDR1 is SGHDN and CDR2 is FVKESK. CDR3 sequence (DNA): TGTGCCAGCAGCCAACCTTACCCGGGACAGGGGGCGAGTGGGGCCAACGTCCTGACTTTC. Amino acid sequence: CASSQPYPGQGASGANVLTF.

This chain uses TRBV3-1 (or the pseudogene TRBV3-2) with TRBJ1-3, with unresolved D. This CDR3 has 14 residues. The germline V gene has CDR1 LGHDT and CDR2 YNNKEL (reference sequence). The V end lost 1 base, the J end lost 4 bases, and 8 bases lay between the germline ends. The CDR3 sequence is CASSQVAAGNTIYF. CDR3 nucleotide sequence: TGTGCCAGCAGCCAAGTAGCGGCGGGAAACACCATATATTTT.

The chain recombines TRBV10-3 with TRBJ1-1, with TRBD1 as a possible D gene (5 bases). V was cut by 4 bases and J by 0 bases, with 6 bases left in between. The length of the CDR3 is 13 residues. The germline gives CDR1 ENHRY, CDR2 SYGVKD. CDR3 in amino acids: CAISGQLNTEAFF. CDR3 sequence (DNA): TGTGCCATCAGTGGACAGCTGAACACTGAAGCTTTCTTT.

The rearrangement joins TRBV11-3 to TRBJ1-1; no reliable D call. Trimming took off 0 bases at V and 1 base at J, with 9 bases between the two ends. The germline V gene has CDR1 SGHNT and CDR2 YENEEA. The CDR3 extends over 15 amino acids. CDR3 in amino acids: CASSLDAVENTEAFF. The CDR3 DNA sequence: TGTGCCAGCAGCTTAGACGCTGTCGAGAACACTGAAGCTTTCTTT.

V is TRBV2 and J is TRBJ2-3; tentative D call: TRBD1 (5 bases). V gave up 6 bases and J gave up 3 bases, with 7 bases separating them. This CDR3 is 12 amino acids long. Germline CDR1 and CDR2: SNHLY and FYNNEI. CDR3 residues: CASSRTTDTQYF. Written as DNA, the CDR3 is TGTGCCAGCAGCAGGACAACAGATACGCAGTATTTT.

The chain has TRBV7-8 and TRBJ2-1; 9 bases align to TRBD1. CDR3 length: 15 amino acids. With 5 bases clipped from V and 5 bases from J, the junction kept 7 bases outside the gene matches. The germline V gene has CDR1 SGHVS and CDR2 FQNEAQ. CDR3 in amino acids: CASSTGQGMNNEQFF. For the CDR3, the DNA is TGTGCCAGCAGCACCGGACAGGGGATGAACAATGAGCAGTTCTTC.

The chain couples TRBV2 to TRBJ1-4; D not resolved. The CDR3 consists of 15 residues. Germline V CDR1 and CDR2: SNHLY, FYNNEI. Deletions cut 6 bases from V and 2 bases from J, with 13 bases between. CDR3 in amino acids: CASRRTVTTNEKLFF. The CDR3 DNA sequence: TGTGCCAGCAGGAGGACTGTAACCACTAATGAAAAACTGTTTTTT.

This chain links TRBV27 with TRBJ1-5; TRBD1 is a possible D gene (5 bases). Germline CDR1 and CDR2: MNHEY and SMNVEV (reference sequence). This CDR3 is 15 amino acids long. Deletions cut 2 bases from V and 6 bases from J, with 14 bases between. The CDR3 loop is CASSLVGVVGQPQHF. CDR3 in DNA: TGTGCCAGCAGTTTAGTAGGGGTGGTCGGTCAGCCCCAGCATTTT.

This sequence joins TRBV7-9 and TRBJ1-3; D may be TRBD1 (6 bases). Trimming removed 3 bases from V and 0 bases from J, with 9 bases in between. Germline V CDR1 and CDR2: SEHNR, FQNEAQ (reference sequence). The CDR3 spans 15 residues. The CDR3 DNA follows: TGTGCCAGCAGCTTCTACAGGGTCTCTGGAAACACCATATATTTT. It yields the protein CASSFYRVSGNTIYF.

This sequence joins TRBV2 and TRBJ2-2; maybe TRBD1 (6 bases). V lost 3 bases and J 6 bases, leaving 14 bases between the germline ends. Germline CDR1 reads SNHLY; CDR2 reads FYNNEI. This CDR3 is 15 amino acids long. CDR3 region: CASSDKGVAAGELFF. The CDR3 nucleotides are TGTGCCAGCAGTGATAAGGGGGTAGCCGCCGGGGAGCTGTTTTTT.

This clone was counted a single time. The chain has TRBV29-1 and TRBJ2-2; 8 nucleotides match TRBD2. This CDR3 region has 12 residues. Germline V lookup: CDR1 SQVTM, CDR2 ANQGSEA. With 7 bases clipped from V and 5 bases from J, the junction kept 3 bases outside the gene matches. As DNA, the CDR3 is TGCAGCGGGGCGGGGGGAACCGGGGAGCTGTTTTTT. Its translation: CSGAGGTGELFF.

The chain carries TRBV27 and TRBJ2-7; unclear D gene. V lost 4 bases, J lost 5 bases, and 12 bases lay in between. The CDR3 loop spans 13 amino acids. CDR1 and CDR2 (germline): MNHEY, SMNVEV (reference sequence). The CDR3 is CASSSGWVNEQYF. The CDR3 bases are TGTGCCAGCAGTTCTGGCTGGGTGAACGAGCAGTACTTC.

The gene calls are TRBV18 and TRBJ1-2, with D hard to call. The germline V gene encodes CDR1 KGHSH and CDR2 LQKENI. With 1 base removed from V and 4 bases from J, the gap between germline ends came to 4 bases. The CDR3 extends over 12 amino acids. CDR3 protein: CASSPLGYGYTF. Here the CDR3 DNA reads TGTGCCAGCTCACCACTGGGCTATGGCTACACCTTC.

The chain couples TRBV6-6 to TRBJ1-6; 8 bases line up with TRBD1. This CDR3 has 18 amino acids. Germline trimming cut 5 bases from V and 3 bases from J; bases unmatched to any gene: 12. Germline CDR1 and CDR2: MNHNY and SVGAGI (reference sequence). The CDR3 coding sequence is TGTGCCAGCAGTCCCAGGGAACAGGGGGTCAACTATAATTCACCCCTCCACTTT. Its translation is CASSPREQGVNYNSPLHF.

V is TRBV7-9 and J is TRBJ1-1; weak D call: TRBD1 (6 bases). V gave up 3 bases and J gave up 1 base, with 9 bases separating them. Germline V lookup: CDR1 SEHNR, CDR2 FQNEAQ (reference sequence). The CDR3 runs to 14 residues. The CDR3 reads CASSFTGQNTEAFF. The CDR3 DNA reads as TGTGCCAGCAGCTTCACAGGGCAGAACACTGAAGCTTTCTTT. The full variable domain, rest sourced from reference TRBV7-9 and TRBJ1-1, is DTGVSQNPRHKITKRGQNVTFRCDPISEHNRLYWYRQTLGQGPEFLTYFQNEAQLEKSRLLSDRFSAERPKGSFSTLEIQRTEQGDSAMYLCASSFTGQNTEAFFGQGTRLTVV.